A single sample is the source of the 8 T cell receptor beta chains below, sequenced in a study of blood T cell repertoires in COVID-19. The method was immunoSEQ multiplex PCR; TCRdb's version includes in-frame clones alone and lacks a portion of them. Of 85,000 to 100,000 clones in the sample, about nine tenths were seen once. Sequences were obtained from peripheral blood. The receptor source for this set is a man in his 60s with acute or convalescent COVID-19.

A single count supports this clone. The chain carries TRBV18 and TRBJ2-7; 7 nucleotides match TRBD1. The germline CDR1 and CDR2 sequences are KGHSH and LQKENI. The CDR3 is made up of 12 amino acids. J gave up 6 bases and V 5 bases, and 4 bases lay outside the gene matches. This CDR3 reads CASSKDRAEQYF. The CDR3 DNA follows: TGTGCCAGCTCAAAAGACAGGGCCGAGCAGTACTTC.

The chain couples TRBV7-2 to TRBJ1-4; D not resolved. The CDR3 spans 14 residues. V lost 5 bases and J lost 4, with 11 bases in between. Germline CDR1 is SGHTA and CDR2 is FQGNSA. The CDR3 DNA is TGTGCCAGCAGCCGGGATTTTTTTAATGAAAAACTGTTTTTT. This gives the protein CASSRDFFNEKLFF.

The rearrangement joins TRBV5-1 to TRBJ2-7, with 13 nucleotides matching TRBD2. Per the germline V gene, CDR1 is SGHRS and CDR2 is YFSETQ. V trimming: 0 bases; J trimming: 6 bases; junction bases outside the gene matches: 9. This CDR3 has 17 residues. DNA of the CDR3: TGCGCCAGCAGCTTGGTCGGACTAGCGGGGGTAGGCGGCGAGCAGTACTTC. It specifies CASSLVGLAGVGGEQYF.

The rearrangement links TRBV5-1 to TRBJ1-5; D remains unclear. V was clipped by 1 base and J by 16 bases, with 9 bases between them. The CDR3 totals 10 residues. Germline V gives CDR1 SGHRS, CDR2 YFSETQ. The CDR3: CASSLFAFHF. As DNA, the CDR3 is TGCGCCAGCAGCTTGTTTGCGTTTCATTTT. Full variable domain (missing parts from reference TRBV5-1 and TRBJ1-5): KAGVTQTPRYLIKTRGQQVTLSCSPISGHRSVSWYQQTPGQGLQFLFEYFSETQRNKGNFPGRFSGRQFSNSRSEMNVSTLELGDSALYLCASSLFAFHFGDGTRLSIL.

The chain links TRBV5-6 to TRBJ2-2; D is undetermined. Germline loops: CDR1 SGHDT, CDR2 YYEEEE. The CDR3 totals 15 residues. Between the trimmed V and J ends, which lost 0 bases and 0 bases, there was a span of 6 bases. The CDR3 DNA is TGTGCCAGCAGCTTGGGACACGCGAACACCGGGGAGCTGTTTTTT. Its protein product is CASSLGHANTGELFF.

The chain combines TRBV5-5 with TRBJ2-3, with a tentative D call TRBD2 (6 bases). V shed 2 bases and J shed 5 bases, with 18 bases lying between them. The CDR3 totals 16 residues. Germline V CDR1 and CDR2: SGHKS, YYEKEE (reference sequence). The CDR3, as DNA: TGTGCCAGCAGCTTAGGTCCCCGGGGGACGGGAGATACGCAGTATTTT. Protein: CASSLGPRGTGDTQYF.

CDR3 DNA: TGTGCCAGCAGAGCCGGGACAGCCTTGGAGACCCAGTACTTC. Protein product: CASRAGTALETQYF. The V call is TRBV6-5, the J call TRBJ2-5, with TRBD1 matching over 7 bases. The CDR3 runs to 14 residues. From germline, CDR1 is MNHEY and CDR2 SVGAGI. Trimming cost V 6 bases and J 5 bases; bases outside gene matches: 9.

This clone was found once. The chain joins TRBV28 to TRBJ1-3; TRBD1 is a possible D gene (5 bases). V dropped 2 bases and J dropped 0 bases, with 17 bases sitting between them. The V gene's germline CDR1 is MDHEN and CDR2 SYDVKM. The CDR3 has 18 residues. This CDR3 reads CASSLLWPTGPSGNTIYF. The CDR3 nucleotides are TGTGCCAGCAGTTTACTTTGGCCCACAGGTCCCTCTGGAAACACCATATATTTT.